This T cell receptor (beta chain) comes out of a study of CD8 T cells in Susac syndrome. Peripheral blood CD8+ and CD4+ T cells were profiled by TCR beta sequencing. Healthy donors, matched for age and sex, constituted the control group. While CD8+ and CD4+ T cells were isolated negatively, TEMRA cells were enriched by FACS. Random hexamers primed reverse transcription of about 0.45 to 1 ug RNA. immunoSEQ multiplex PCR amplified TCR beta CDR3 across 54 Vbeta, 13 Jbeta. TCRdb recomputed calls from the immunoSEQ multiplex PCR reads with MiXCR, one row per CDR3 protein. The sample holds fewer than 200,000 distinct CDR3 sequences, under 95% seen once. This CDR3 contains 15 residues. V trimming: 6 bases; J trimming: 7 bases; junction bases outside the gene matches: 14. In germline, CDR1 is MNHEY, CDR2 SVGEGT.

The V gene is TRBV6-2 or TRBV6-3, the J gene TRBJ1-2; 7 nucleotides line up with TRBD1. Source material: CD4+ T cells from PBMCs. This TCR was recovered from a human donor in good health. CDR3 residues: CASRPFRQGSAGYTF. The CDR3 coding sequence is TGTGCCAGCAGACCCTTTCGACAGGGCTCGGCTGGCTACACCTTC.